These T cell receptor beta chains were read from a single sample in a study of blood T cells in healthy people across ages. TCRdb independently ran MiXCR on the 5' RACE reads; one entry per CDR3 protein. The table shows approximately 1.5 million distinct CDR3 sequences, with 30% to 40% occurring only once. Sequenced: blood. The receptors come from a woman aged 25-40 years in good health. Each CDR3 is given with its conserved first and last residue. D genes are given only for firm matches. Clone size appears in some rows only: once, few, many, or a class for an expanded clone.

clone_size: few; j_call: TRBJ1-1; v_call: TRBV10-2; d_call: .; cdr3_nt: TGCGCCCGCAGTGAACAGGGCAGTAACACTGAAGCTTTCTTT; cdr3_aa: CARSEQGSNTEAFF
clone_size: many; j_call: TRBJ2-3; v_call: TRBV10-3; d_call: .; cdr3_nt: TGTGCCATCAATGAGCTGGGAAGGACAGATACGCAGTATTTT; cdr3_aa: CAINELGRTDTQYF
clone_size: .; j_call: TRBJ1-5; v_call: TRBV6-1; d_call: .; cdr3_nt: TGTGCCAGCAGTGAATGGTCGACAGGTTTTCAGCCCCAGCATTTT; cdr3_aa: CASSEWSTGFQPQHF
clone_size: once; j_call: TRBJ2-2; v_call: TRBV11-2; d_call: .; cdr3_nt: TGTGCCAGCAGCTCCACTCACTACACCGGGGAGCTGTTTTTT; cdr3_aa: CASSSTHYTGELFF
clone_size: .; j_call: TRBJ2-2; v_call: TRBV7-3; d_call: .; cdr3_nt: TGTGCCAGCAGGGGCCTAACGAACACCGGGGAGCTGTTTTTT; cdr3_aa: CASRGLTNTGELFF
clone_size: many; j_call: TRBJ2-2; v_call: TRBV21-1; d_call: .; cdr3_nt: TGTGCCAGGGTGACTATCTCTGGGGAGCTGTTTTTT; cdr3_aa: CARVTISGELFF
clone_size: .; j_call: TRBJ2-7; v_call: TRBV4-2; d_call: .; cdr3_nt: TGTGCCAGCAGCCAGGTAAGGCAGGGAGGATCCTACGAGCAGTACTTC; cdr3_aa: CASSQVRQGGSYEQYF
clone_size: .; j_call: TRBJ2-1; v_call: TRBV27; d_call: .; cdr3_nt: TGTGCCAGCAGCCTCCCACCAGGGTCTAGGCAGTTCTTC; cdr3_aa: CASSLPPGSRQFF
clone_size: .; j_call: TRBJ2-1; v_call: TRBV28; d_call: TRBD2; cdr3_nt: TGTGCCAGCAGTTTTACGACTAGCGGGAGTTATGAGCAGTTCTTC; cdr3_aa: CASSFTTSGSYEQFF
clone_size: .; j_call: TRBJ2-2; v_call: TRBV28; d_call: TRBD2; cdr3_nt: TGTGCCAGCAGTTTCAGCGGGAGCTACACCGGGGAGCTGTTTTTT; cdr3_aa: CASSFSGSYTGELFF
clone_size: .; j_call: TRBJ1-4; v_call: TRBV7-3; d_call: .; cdr3_nt: TGTGCCAGCAGCTTGGGGCCAGACGAAAAACTGTTTTTT; cdr3_aa: CASSLGPDEKLFF
clone_size: many; j_call: TRBJ2-3; v_call: TRBV24-1; d_call: .; cdr3_nt: TGTGCCACCGACTCCGGGACGGGAAACACAGATACGCAGTATTTT; cdr3_aa: CATDSGTGNTDTQYF
clone_size: .; j_call: TRBJ2-7; v_call: TRBV13; d_call: TRBD1; cdr3_nt: TGTGCCAGCAGCTTAGGTGGACAGGGGCAGGAGCAGTACTTC; cdr3_aa: CASSLGGQGQEQYF
clone_size: .; j_call: TRBJ2-1; v_call: TRBV4-1; d_call: TRBD2; cdr3_nt: TGCGCCTGCGGAGCCTGGGGGAGGGAGAATGGCAATGAGCAGTTCTTC; cdr3_aa: CACGAWGRENGNEQFF
clone_size: .; j_call: TRBJ2-1; v_call: TRBV20-1; d_call: TRBD2; cdr3_nt: TGCAGTGCCGTTAGCGGGAGGACCTACAATGAGCAGTTCTTC; cdr3_aa: CSAVSGRTYNEQFF
clone_size: many; j_call: TRBJ2-3; v_call: TRBV4-1; d_call: TRBD1; cdr3_nt: TGCGCCAGCAGCCAAGAAGGGACAGGGGGCACAGATACGCAGTATTTT; cdr3_aa: CASSQEGTGGTDTQYF
clone_size: many; j_call: TRBJ2-7; v_call: TRBV5-4; d_call: .; cdr3_nt: TGTGCCAGCAGCCGGGATGGGATCGAGCAGTACTTC; cdr3_aa: CASSRDGIEQYF
clone_size: few; j_call: TRBJ2-3; v_call: TRBV30; d_call: .; cdr3_nt: TGTGCCTGGAGTCCGCCTCCGACAGGCAGCACAGATACGCAGTATTTT; cdr3_aa: CAWSPPPTGSTDTQYF
clone_size: many; j_call: TRBJ2-7; v_call: TRBV29-1; d_call: .; cdr3_nt: TGCAGCGTTCAGGGGTCCGACTACGAGCAGTACTTC; cdr3_aa: CSVQGSDYEQYF
clone_size: few; j_call: TRBJ2-5; v_call: TRBV3-1; d_call: TRBD2; cdr3_nt: TGTGCCAGCAGCCTTACGGGGGGAGTGGGTGAGACCCAGTACTTC; cdr3_aa: CASSLTGGVGETQYF
clone_size: many; j_call: TRBJ2-6; v_call: TRBV29-1; d_call: .; cdr3_nt: TGCAGCGTTGTGCTCGGACTCTCTGGGGCCAACGTCCTGACTTTC; cdr3_aa: CSVVLGLSGANVLTF
clone_size: few; j_call: TRBJ2-5; v_call: TRBV5-1; d_call: TRBD2; cdr3_nt: TGCGCCAGCAGCCCGTACCCGGGGAGGGGAGAGACCCAGTACTTC; cdr3_aa: CASSPYPGRGETQYF
clone_size: .; j_call: TRBJ2-7; v_call: TRBV7-6; d_call: .; cdr3_nt: TGTGCCAGCGGCGATTCCCCCTACGAGCAGTACTTC; cdr3_aa: CASGDSPYEQYF
clone_size: many; j_call: TRBJ1-2; v_call: TRBV4-1; d_call: .; cdr3_nt: TGCGCCAGCAGCCAAGTCGGTCAGGGTGGCTATGGCTACACCTTC; cdr3_aa: CASSQVGQGGYGYTF
clone_size: .; j_call: TRBJ2-7; v_call: TRBV7-9; d_call: TRBD2; cdr3_nt: TGTGCCAGCAGCTTTAGCGGGAGTCCCTACGAGCAGTACTTC; cdr3_aa: CASSFSGSPYEQYF
clone_size: .; j_call: TRBJ1-2; v_call: TRBV20-1; d_call: TRBD1; cdr3_nt: TGCAGTGCTAGAGGCTCCGGGACAGTGAACGACTATGGCTACACCTTC; cdr3_aa: CSARGSGTVNDYGYTF
clone_size: .; j_call: TRBJ2-7; v_call: TRBV12-3/TRBV12-4; d_call: .; cdr3_nt: TGTGCCAGCACCTTTGGGGGCAGGGGCGACGAGCAGTACTTC; cdr3_aa: CASTFGGRGDEQYF
clone_size: few; j_call: TRBJ2-3; v_call: TRBV20-1; d_call: TRBD2; cdr3_nt: TGCAGTGCTATCGGCCTAGCGGGAGTTAGCACAGATACGCAGTATTTT; cdr3_aa: CSAIGLAGVSTDTQYF
clone_size: few; j_call: TRBJ2-3; v_call: TRBV5-1; d_call: TRBD2; cdr3_nt: TGCGCCAGCAGCTCCCAAGCTAGCGGGAGACGAGATACGCAGTATTTT; cdr3_aa: CASSSQASGRRDTQYF
clone_size: few; j_call: TRBJ1-2; v_call: TRBV7-2; d_call: TRBD1; cdr3_nt: TGTGCCAGCAGCTTAGGGGGACAGGGGTTTGGCTACACCTTC; cdr3_aa: CASSLGGQGFGYTF
clone_size: few; j_call: TRBJ2-3; v_call: TRBV18; d_call: TRBD2; cdr3_nt: TGTGCCAGCTCACCACTTGGGACTAGCGGGAGTTCAAATACGCAGTATTTT; cdr3_aa: CASSPLGTSGSSNTQYF
clone_size: few; j_call: TRBJ1-5; v_call: TRBV20-1; d_call: .; cdr3_nt: TGCAGTGCTAGTTCGGGCAATCAGCCCCAGCATTTT; cdr3_aa: CSASSGNQPQHF
clone_size: few; j_call: TRBJ2-1; v_call: TRBV20-1; d_call: .; cdr3_nt: TGCAGTGCTGCAAACTGGGAGGAACACTACAATGAGCAGTTCTTC; cdr3_aa: CSAANWEEHYNEQFF
clone_size: .; j_call: TRBJ1-2; v_call: TRBV20-1; d_call: TRBD1; cdr3_nt: TGCAGTGCTAGAGCCAGGACAGGGGGCAGTGGCTACACCTTC; cdr3_aa: CSARARTGGSGYTF
clone_size: .; j_call: TRBJ2-3; v_call: TRBV5-1; d_call: .; cdr3_nt: TGCGCCAGCAGCTTTATTTTAGCAGATACGCAGTATTTT; cdr3_aa: CASSFILADTQYF
clone_size: few; j_call: TRBJ2-7; v_call: TRBV2; d_call: TRBD1; cdr3_nt: TGTGCCAGCAGGGGGACAGGGTCGACCTACGAGCAGTACTTC; cdr3_aa: CASRGTGSTYEQYF
clone_size: few; j_call: TRBJ2-7; v_call: TRBV5-5; d_call: .; cdr3_nt: TGTGCCAGCAGCAAGGGACCGGTCGGTTCCTACGAGCAGTACTTC; cdr3_aa: CASSKGPVGSYEQYF
clone_size: .; j_call: TRBJ2-7; v_call: TRBV2; d_call: .; cdr3_nt: TGTGCCAGCAACGGCCTTCAGGGACTCTACGAGCAGTACTTC; cdr3_aa: CASNGLQGLYEQYF
clone_size: few; j_call: TRBJ2-3; v_call: TRBV5-1; d_call: .; cdr3_nt: TGCGCCAGCAGCTTGGGACGGGGCCTGGATACGCAGTATTTT; cdr3_aa: CASSLGRGLDTQYF
clone_size: .; j_call: TRBJ2-7; v_call: TRBV2; d_call: TRBD1; cdr3_nt: TGTGCCAGCAGTGAAGCTGTACAGGGGATCTACGAGCAGTACTTC; cdr3_aa: CASSEAVQGIYEQYF
clone_size: .; j_call: TRBJ2-3; v_call: TRBV7-2; d_call: .; cdr3_nt: TGTGCCAGCAGCTTATCGTTCCAGCACCCAGATACGCAGTATTTT; cdr3_aa: CASSLSFQHPDTQYF
clone_size: few; j_call: TRBJ2-7; v_call: TRBV12-3/TRBV12-4; d_call: TRBD2; cdr3_nt: TGTGCCAGCGTACCGGGAGGACTAGCGGTTCACGAGCAGTACTTC; cdr3_aa: CASVPGGLAVHEQYF
clone_size: .; j_call: TRBJ1-2; v_call: TRBV6-1; d_call: .; cdr3_nt: TGTGCCAGCAGTGAAGGCGGAGGGGGGTACTATGGCTACACCTTC; cdr3_aa: CASSEGGGGYYGYTF
clone_size: few; j_call: TRBJ2-3; v_call: TRBV11-2; d_call: .; cdr3_nt: TGTGCCAGCAGCTCAAAGGGGGATTACACAGATACGCAGTATTTT; cdr3_aa: CASSSKGDYTDTQYF
clone_size: few; j_call: TRBJ2-3; v_call: TRBV5-4; d_call: TRBD1; cdr3_nt: TGTGCCAGCAGCTTGGCCGGGACAGGGAGCACAGATACGCAGTATTTT; cdr3_aa: CASSLAGTGSTDTQYF
clone_size: .; j_call: TRBJ2-2; v_call: TRBV5-1; d_call: .; cdr3_nt: TGCGCCAGCAGCTTGGGGTCCGAAGCGGCTTACACCGGGGAGCTGTTTTTT; cdr3_aa: CASSLGSEAAYTGELFF
clone_size: .; j_call: TRBJ2-3; v_call: TRBV12-3/TRBV12-4; d_call: .; cdr3_nt: TGTGCCAGCAGGACTAGTCCGGGCACAGATGCGGAGTATTTT; cdr3_aa: CASRTSPGTDAEYF
clone_size: .; j_call: TRBJ1-1; v_call: TRBV4-1; d_call: .; cdr3_nt: TGCGCCAGCAGCCAAGCACAGGGATATGCCACTGAAGCTTTCTTT; cdr3_aa: CASSQAQGYATEAFF